This T cell receptor beta chain derives from a study of blood T cell repertoires in COVID-19. Study background: Samples taken during acute and convalescent COVID-19 were collected in the United States, Italy and Spain. Sources were T cells, B-cell-depleted T cells, or PBMCs; the material itself was cDNA or gDNA.

TCRdb's copy holds only in-frame clones and misses some; the assay was immunoSEQ multiplex PCR. Here the sample spans about 480,000 clones, around nine tenths being singletons. Sequenced: peripheral blood. The receptor comes from a woman in her forties or fifties with COVID-19, enrolled during active disease.

This CDR3 is CASSPWQGHYEQYF. The CDR3 DNA is TGTGCCAGCAGCCCGTGGCAGGGCCACTACGAGCAGTACTTC. The chain combines TRBV11-2 with TRBJ2-7, with a possible D match to TRBD1 (5 bases). The CDR3 length is 14 residues. Trimming removed 5 bases at V and 3 bases at J, with 14 bases between. Germline V CDR1 and CDR2: SGHAT, FQNNGV.